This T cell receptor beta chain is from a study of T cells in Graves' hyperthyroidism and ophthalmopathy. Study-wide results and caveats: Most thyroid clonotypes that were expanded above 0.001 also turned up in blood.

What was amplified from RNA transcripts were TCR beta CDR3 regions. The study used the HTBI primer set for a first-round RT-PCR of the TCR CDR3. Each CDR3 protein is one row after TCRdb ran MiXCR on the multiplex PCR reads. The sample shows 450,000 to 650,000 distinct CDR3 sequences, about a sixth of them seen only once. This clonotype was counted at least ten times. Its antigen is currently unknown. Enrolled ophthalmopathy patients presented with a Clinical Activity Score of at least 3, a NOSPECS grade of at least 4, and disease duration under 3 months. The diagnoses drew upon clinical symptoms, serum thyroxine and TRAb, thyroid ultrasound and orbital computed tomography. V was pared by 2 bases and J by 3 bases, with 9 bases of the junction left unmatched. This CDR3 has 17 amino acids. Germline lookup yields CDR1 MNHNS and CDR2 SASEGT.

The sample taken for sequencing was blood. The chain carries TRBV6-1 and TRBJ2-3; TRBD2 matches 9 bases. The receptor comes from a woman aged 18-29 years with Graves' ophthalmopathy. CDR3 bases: TGTGCCAGCAGTGAATTGGGTAGCGGGAGAGGGACAGATACGCAGTATTTT. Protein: CASSELGSGRGTDTQYF.